These 27 T cell receptor beta chains share one sample of origin, sequenced in a study of blood T cell repertoires in COVID-19 (dated by TCRdb to 2018 to 2020). Libraries were made using the immunoSEQ multiplex PCR assay. The clones in this table, taken by TCRdb from immuneACCESS, are in-frame only. Not every clone is retained; where verified, under half of the shortfall comes from an unresolved V gene, and the cause of the rest is unknown. This sample comprises a few hundred thousand clones, 85% of them detected only once. Of the sample, roughly 2.6% is held by the ten largest clones. Source material: PBMCs or T cells enriched from blood (not recorded which). All receptors derive from a woman in her forties or fifties who had recovered from COVID-19.

This rearrangement joins TRBV11-3 to TRBJ2-5, with D perhaps matching TRBD2 (6 bases). The CDR3 spans 13 residues. The germline V gene encodes CDR1 SGHNT and CDR2 YENEEA. V was clipped by 1 base and J by 5 bases, with 8 bases between them. The CDR3 bases are TGTGCCAGCAGCTTAGGTCGGGGGGAGACCCAGTACTTC. Translating gives CASSLGRGETQYF.

A few counts support this clone. V gene TRBV5-1 combines with J gene TRBJ1-1, with TRBD1 matching over 9 bases. V lost 3 bases and J lost 1; bases outside the gene matches: 7. The V gene's germline CDR1 is SGHRS and CDR2 YFSETQ. CDR3 size: 16 residues. The CDR3 is CASSYFLGQGNTEAFF. CDR3 coding DNA: TGCGCCAGCAGCTACTTTCTGGGACAGGGGAACACTGAAGCTTTCTTT.

The chain couples TRBV4-1 to TRBJ2-7; TRBD1 agrees at 8 bases. The germline gives CDR1 MGHRA, CDR2 YSYEKL. J gave up 4 bases and V 4 bases, and 9 bases lay outside the gene matches. The CDR3 is 15 amino acids. The DNA for the CDR3 is TGCGCCAGCAGCCCCGGCCAGGGGGCTCTATACGAGCAGTACTTC. Its translation: CASSPGQGALYEQYF.

The V and J genes are TRBV6-5 and TRBJ2-7, with 7 bases lining up with TRBD2. The CDR3 totals 14 residues. V was pared by 2 bases and J by 3 bases, with 4 bases of the junction left unmatched. CDR1 MNHEY and CDR2 SVGAGI come from the germline V gene. The CDR3 sequence is CASSYAGVGYEQYF. The CDR3, as DNA: TGTGCCAGCAGTTACGCGGGAGTGGGCTACGAGCAGTACTTC.

The chain combines TRBV6-2 or TRBV6-3 with TRBJ1-1; 9 nucleotides align to TRBD1. Germline CDR1 and CDR2: MNHEY and SVGEGT. V dropped 5 bases and J dropped 10; count of bases not matched to a gene: 11. The CDR3 sequence is 14 residues long. CDR3 nucleotides: TGTGCCAGCAGTCCCCACGGGACAGGGCTTGCAGCTTTCTTT. This gives the protein CASSPHGTGLAAFF.

This chain joins TRBV15 and TRBJ2-7; maybe TRBD2 (5 bases). The germline V and J ends were trimmed by 3 bases and 1 base, with 10 bases remaining between them. CDR1 and CDR2 (germline): LNHNV, YYDKDF (reference sequence). The CDR3 extends over 14 amino acids. The CDR3 reads CATSRDLISYEQYF. In DNA, the CDR3 is TGTGCCACCAGCAGGGACTTAATATCCTACGAGCAGTACTTC.

This rearrangement joins TRBV29-1 to TRBJ1-1; 7 bases are a match to TRBD1. V gave up 7 bases and J gave up 1 base; unmatched junction bases: 6. This CDR3 contains 13 residues. Germline-derived CDR1 and CDR2 are SQVTM and ANQGSEA. The DNA for the CDR3 is TGCAGCGCCGTGACAGGGAGGAACACTGAAGCTTTCTTT. Translation: CSAVTGRNTEAFF. Full variable domain (missing parts from reference TRBV29-1 and TRBJ1-1): SAVISQKPSRDICQRGTSLTIQCQVDSQVTMMFWYRQQPGQSLTLIATANQGSEATYESGFVIDKFPISRPNLTFSTLTVSNMSPEDSSIYLCSAVTGRNTEAFFGQGTRLTVV.

The chain recombines TRBV9 with TRBJ2-5; TRBD1 matches at 7 bases. This CDR3 region has 17 residues. The J segment lost 1 base and the V segment lost 4 bases, leaving 13 bases of the junction unmatched. Germline-derived CDR1 and CDR2 are SGDLS and YYNGEE. CDR3 loop: CASSLRQGNLLQETQYF. As DNA, the CDR3 is TGTGCCAGCAGCTTAAGACAGGGTAACCTACTCCAAGAGACCCAGTACTTC.

This sequence joins TRBV11-2 and TRBJ2-3; TRBD2 agrees at 13 bases. The CDR3 has 16 amino acids. V dropped 5 bases and J dropped 3; count of bases not matched to a gene: 5. CDR1 SGHAT and CDR2 FQNNGV come from the germline V gene. The CDR3 nucleotides are TGTGCCAGCAGCCAGGGACTAGCGGGATCTACAGATACGCAGTATTTT. Translated, it gives CASSQGLAGSTDTQYF.

J is TRBJ2-5 and V is TRBV2; D possibly corresponds to TRBD2 (5 bases). Trimming took off 5 bases at V and 5 bases at J, with 12 bases between the two ends. CDR3 length: 13 residues. The germline CDR1 and CDR2 sequences are SNHLY and FYNNEI. CDR3 nucleotides: TGTGCCAGCAGTTCGAAGCGGCGGGAGACCCAGTACTTC. This translates into CASSSKRRETQYF.

This sequence joins TRBV6-2 or TRBV6-3 and TRBJ2-2, with D uncertain. Trimming left V 4 bases short and J 6 bases short, with 18 bases between. The CDR3 covers 16 residues. Germline V gene data show CDR1 as MNHEY and CDR2 as SVGEGT. Here the CDR3 DNA reads TGTGCCAGCAGTTCACTCCTCGTAGAGGCCGCCGGGGAGCTGTTTTTT. The encoded protein is CASSSLLVEAAGELFF.

The gene calls are TRBV7-8 and TRBJ1-3, with no clear D. Trimming left V 5 bases short and J 3 bases short, with 5 bases between. The germline V gene has CDR1 SGHVS and CDR2 FQNEAQ. The CDR3 is made up of 12 amino acids. CDR3 sequence: CASSLVGNTIYF. CDR3 nucleotides: TGTGCCAGCAGCCTCGTTGGAAACACCATATATTTT.

V is TRBV5-4 and J is TRBJ2-3, with 7 nucleotides matching TRBD1. CDR1 and CDR2 (germline): SGHNT, YYREEE (reference sequence). Unmatched junction bases numbered 17, after V lost 1 base and J lost 3 bases. The CDR3 sequence is 19 residues long. The CDR3 nucleotides read TGTGCCAGCAGCTTGATACCGGCCCTCGACAGGGAAAGGACAGATACGCAGTATTTT. It encodes CASSLIPALDRERTDTQYF.

The gene calls are TRBV6-6 and TRBJ1-6; no firm D call. The germline gives CDR1 MNHNY, CDR2 SVGAGI (reference sequence). Between the trimmed V and J ends, which lost 0 bases and 10 bases, there was a span of 10 bases. The length of the CDR3 is 14 residues. CDR3 in DNA: TGTGCCAGCAGTTACTCCGGGGTTGGGTCACCCCTCCACTTT. Translation gives CASSYSGVGSPLHF.

CDR3 protein: CASSQDSDEQFF. In DNA form, the CDR3 reads TGTGCCAGCAGCCAAGATTCGGATGAGCAGTTCTTC. This sequence joins TRBV3-1 (or the pseudogene TRBV3-2) and TRBJ2-1; no definite D call. V lost 0 bases and J lost 8, with 5 bases in between. There are 12 residues in the CDR3. Germline V lookup: CDR1 LGHDT, CDR2 YNNKEL (reference sequence).

The chain uses TRBV27 and TRBJ2-1; 13 positions match TRBD2. Germline CDR1 MNHEY, CDR2 SMNVEV (reference sequence). This CDR3 is 13 amino acids long. Losses at the gene ends were 5 bases for V and 15 bases for J; bases not matched to a gene: 7. The CDR3 reads CASSPQTSGGLFF. Here the CDR3 DNA reads TGTGCCAGCAGTCCCCAGACTAGCGGGGGGTTGTTCTTC.

This clone appeared a single time. This chain uses TRBV11-3 with TRBJ2-1; 11 nucleotides agree with TRBD2. The CDR3 covers 13 residues. The junction had 4 bases not matched to a gene; V was cut back by 5 bases and J by 10 bases. CDR1 and CDR2 (germline): SGHNT, YENEEA. Written as DNA, the CDR3 is TGTGCCAGCAGCAGTAGCGGGAGGGGCGAGCAGTTCTTC. It translates to CASSSSGRGEQFF.

This clone was detected once. A much larger clone sits a single nucleotide away, making a read error possible. V and J are TRBV7-9 and TRBJ2-7; the D is unclear. CDR3 size: 11 residues. The germline V gene encodes CDR1 SEHNR and CDR2 FQNEAQ (reference sequence). V lost 5 bases and J 6 bases, leaving 8 bases between the germline ends. In nucleotides, the CDR3 is TGTGCCAGCAGCGGAGACTCCGAGCAGTACTTC. Protein: CASSGDSEQYF.

The sample holds a few counts of this clone. The chain is built from TRBV5-1 and TRBJ1-2; D might be TRBD1 (5 bases). The CDR3 has 15 residues. Germline V gene data show CDR1 as SGHRS and CDR2 as YFSETQ. Trimming shortened V by 4 bases and J by 6 bases, and 19 bases separated the two germline ends. This CDR3 is CASSPSGHNTDGYTF. The CDR3 DNA reads as TGCGCCAGCAGCCCCAGTGGACATAACACCGATGGCTACACCTTC.

V is TRBV4-3 and J is TRBJ2-2; 9 bases agree with TRBD2. Germline-derived CDR1 and CDR2 are LGHNA and YSLEER. The ends lost 1 base at V and 3 bases at J; junction bases unmatched: 9. The CDR3 sequence is 18 residues long. CDR3 residues: CASSQAGDAGGYTGELFF. CDR3 nucleotide sequence: TGCGCCAGCAGCCAAGCGGGGGACGCGGGAGGGTACACCGGGGAGCTGTTTTTT.

The genes are TRBV10-3 and TRBJ2-7; 9 bases match TRBD1. Germline V gene sequence: CDR1 ENHRY, CDR2 SYGVKD. The CDR3 runs 15 residues. With V trimmed by 5 bases and J by 0 bases, 5 bases remained unmatched. Here the CDR3 DNA reads TGTGCCATCAGTACGGGACAGGGATACTCCTACGAGCAGTACTTC. Translation: CAISTGQGYSYEQYF.

V is TRBV29-1 and J is TRBJ2-1; 8 bases match TRBD2. Germline lookup yields CDR1 SQVTM and CDR2 ANQGSEA. The CDR3 consists of 15 residues. With 1 base clipped from V and 0 bases from J, the junction kept 2 bases outside the gene matches. The CDR3: CSVEGREASYNEQFF. The CDR3 bases are TGCAGCGTTGAAGGGCGGGAGGCCTCCTACAATGAGCAGTTCTTC.

This chain uses TRBV9 with TRBJ1-2; maybe TRBD1 (5 bases). Trimming shortened V by 0 bases and J by 2 bases, and 8 bases separated the two germline ends. In germline, CDR1 is SGDLS, CDR2 YYNGEE. CDR3 length: 14 residues. The CDR3 nucleotides read TGTGCCAGCAGCGTAGGCGGGGGAAACTATGGCTACACCTTC. Amino acid sequence: CASSVGGGNYGYTF.

J is TRBJ1-5 and V is TRBV5-1; 7 nucleotides agree with TRBD1. The CDR3 totals 14 residues. Germline CDR1 reads SGHRS; CDR2 reads YFSETQ. J gave up 1 base and V 4 bases, and 2 bases lay outside the gene matches. CDR3 sequence (DNA): TGCGCCAGCAGCACGGGACAGAGCAATCAGCCCCAGCATTTT. It specifies CASSTGQSNQPQHF. The full variable domain, rest sourced from reference TRBV5-1 and TRBJ1-5, is KAGVTQTPRYLIKTRGQQVTLSCSPISGHRSVSWYQQTPGQGLQFLFEYFSETQRNKGNFPGRFSGRQFSNSRSEMNVSTLELGDSALYLCASSTGQSNQPQHFGDGTRLSIL.

The chain recombines TRBV9 with TRBJ1-3, with D possibly matching TRBD1 (5 bases). Per germline, CDR1 SGDLS and CDR2 YYNGEE. V was clipped by 0 bases and J by 4 bases, with 11 bases between them. The CDR3 runs to 15 residues. Here the CDR3 reads CASSVGDLSGNTIYF. The CDR3 coding sequence is TGTGCCAGCAGCGTAGGGGACTTGTCCGGAAACACCATATATTTT.

This rearrangement joins TRBV28 to TRBJ2-2; TRBD1 might be the D (6 bases). Trimming took 5 bases from V and 6 from J, leaving 22 bases between them. This CDR3 comprises 17 residues. CDR1 is MDHEN, CDR2 SYDVKM, per germline. CDR3: CASSSFVGRGFAGELFF. CDR3 in DNA: TGTGCCAGCAGTAGTTTTGTCGGCAGGGGTTTCGCCGGGGAGCTGTTTTTT.

J is TRBJ1-1 and V is TRBV5-6; TRBD1 matches at 7 bases. The CDR3 contains 14 residues. J was trimmed by 1 base and V by 3 bases; bases with no gene match: 3. The germline V gene encodes CDR1 SGHDT and CDR2 YYEEEE. Here the CDR3 reads CASSWRGQNTEAFF. Written as DNA, the CDR3 is TGTGCCAGCAGCTGGAGGGGGCAGAACACTGAAGCTTTCTTT.